The rows below give T cell receptor beta chains drawn from one sample of a study of cytomegalovirus exposure and HLA in healthy donors. Sequencing used immunoSEQ multiplex PCR; TCRdb keeps in-frame clones, though not all of them. The sample contains 110,000 to 150,000 clones, approximately 80% of which appear only once. Sample: PBMCs. These receptors all stem from a man aged 40-49 years in good health and CMV-seropositive. Both conserved end residues are part of each CDR3. The order of the fields is CDR3 DNA, CDR3 protein, J gene, D gene, V gene, CDR3 length, clone size. A D gene is named only where the DNA matches it firmly. Some rows have no size entry. The others give once, few or many, or a class for an expanded clone.

DNA: TGTGCCTGGAGTGTACTAGGGGTAGCGGCCCGTGAGGAGCAGTTCTTC
CDR3: CAWSVLGVAAREEQFF
J: TRBJ2-1
D: .
V: TRBV30
length: 16
size: .

DNA: TGTGCCAGCAGCTTTCGGACAAACTATGGCTACACCTTC
CDR3: CASSFRTNYGYTF
J: TRBJ1-2
D: .
V: TRBV7-8
length: 13
size: few

DNA: TGTGCCAGCAGCTTAGGGTCAGGGGGCAATCAGCCCCAGCATTTT
CDR3: CASSLGSGGNQPQHF
J: TRBJ1-5
D: .
V: TRBV7-9
length: 15
size: .

DNA: TGTGCCAGCTCACCCTCGATTACCAGCTCCTACGAGCAGTACTTC
CDR3: CASSPSITSSYEQYF
J: TRBJ2-7
D: .
V: TRBV18
length: 15
size: .

DNA: TGTGCCAGCAGCGGGACCACAGGGTACACTGAAGCTTTCTTT
CDR3: CASSGTTGYTEAFF
J: TRBJ1-1
D: .
V: TRBV7-9
length: 14
size: few

DNA: TGTGCCAGCAGCTTTAATGTCGGGGAGCTGTTTTTT
CDR3: CASSFNVGELFF
J: TRBJ2-2
D: .
V: TRBV11-2
length: 12
size: .

DNA: TGTGCCAGCAGCCCCCCTTTACGTGTGGGAGCTAACTATGGCTACACCTTC
CDR3: CASSPPLRVGANYGYTF
J: TRBJ1-2
D: .
V: TRBV4-2
length: 17
size: .

DNA: TGTGCCAGCAGCCGTACACCGAACACTGAAGCTTTCTTT
CDR3: CASSRTPNTEAFF
J: TRBJ1-1
D: .
V: TRBV5-6
length: 13
size: .

DNA: TGTGCCAGCAGAGGGACAGGCTCCTACGAGCAGTACTTC
CDR3: CASRGTGSYEQYF
J: TRBJ2-7
D: TRBD1
V: TRBV25-1
length: 13
size: .

DNA: TGTGCCAGCAGCTCACAATTACAGGGAAATCAGCCCCAGCATTTT
CDR3: CASSSQLQGNQPQHF
J: TRBJ1-5
D: .
V: TRBV5-8
length: 15
size: .

DNA: TGTGCCAGCAGGACCCTCGCGGGAACCGGGGAGCTGTTTTTT
CDR3: CASRTLAGTGELFF
J: TRBJ2-2
D: .
V: TRBV2
length: 14
size: .

DNA: TGCGCCAGCAGCGGCGGATTTACTAGCTCCCGCTCTTACGAGCAGTACTTC
CDR3: CASSGGFTSSRSYEQYF
J: TRBJ2-7
D: .
V: TRBV5-1
length: 17
size: .

DNA: TGTGCCAGTAGTTTTAACAGCAATGAGCAGTTCTTC
CDR3: CASSFNSNEQFF
J: TRBJ2-1
D: .
V: TRBV19
length: 12
size: .

DNA: TGTGCCAGCAGTTGGTCAGGGCATCAGCCCCAGCATTTT
CDR3: CASSWSGHQPQHF
J: TRBJ1-5
D: .
V: TRBV27
length: 13
size: .

DNA: TGCGCCAGCAGCTTGGAAGGGGGCGCTGGGAACATTCAGTACTTC
CDR3: CASSLEGGAGNIQYF
J: TRBJ2-4
D: TRBD1
V: TRBV5-1
length: 15
size: .

DNA: TGTGCCAGCAGCTTATCCCTCGGGGGACGGAAGACTAGAGTGGAGACCCAGTACTTC
CDR3: CASSLSLGGRKTRVETQYF
J: TRBJ2-5
D: .
V: TRBV7-6
length: 19
size: .

DNA: TGCGCCAGCAGCTTGTCCGGGATCCAAATCGGTGGGGAGCTGTTTTTT
CDR3: CASSLSGIQIGGELFF
J: TRBJ2-2
D: .
V: TRBV5-1
length: 16
size: few

DNA: TGTGCCAGCACCGAAAGGGGGGGTAATGGCTACACCTTC
CDR3: CASTERGGNGYTF
J: TRBJ1-2
D: .
V: TRBV27
length: 13
size: .

DNA: TGTGCCAGCAGCCTATGGGTTGGAAGAGGGCAGCCCCAGCATTTT
CDR3: CASSLWVGRGQPQHF
J: TRBJ1-5
D: .
V: TRBV5-6
length: 15
size: .

DNA: TGTGCCAGCAGACGCGAATCCCAGGACTACGAGCAGTACTTC
CDR3: CASRRESQDYEQYF
J: TRBJ2-7
D: .
V: TRBV6-5
length: 14
size: .

DNA: TGTGCCAGCAGTGGCGGGTATCCTAACTATGGCTACACCTTC
CDR3: CASSGGYPNYGYTF
J: TRBJ1-2
D: .
V: TRBV2
length: 14
size: .

DNA: TGTGCCAGCAGCCGGTTCTTTGGACAGGGCAACTATGGCTACACCTTC
CDR3: CASSRFFGQGNYGYTF
J: TRBJ1-2
D: TRBD1
V: TRBV7-8
length: 16
size: .

DNA: TGTGCCAGCAGTTTATCCCTTTACGTACAGGGTAGGTCCTACGAGCAGTACTTC
CDR3: CASSLSLYVQGRSYEQYF
J: TRBJ2-7
D: .
V: TRBV28
length: 18
size: .

DNA: TGTGCCAGCAGGGACAGCAGTGGCAATGAGCAGTTCTTC
CDR3: CASRDSSGNEQFF
J: TRBJ2-1
D: .
V: TRBV7-8
length: 13
size: few

DNA: TGTGCCAGCAGTCTGCGACAGGGGGGGACCTACGAGCAGTACTTC
CDR3: CASSLRQGGTYEQYF
J: TRBJ2-7
D: TRBD1
V: TRBV27
length: 15
size: .

DNA: TGCAGTGCTGGGCCAGGCTCTACGCAGTATTTT
CDR3: CSAGPGSTQYF
J: TRBJ2-3
D: .
V: TRBV20-1
length: 11
size: .

DNA: TGCGCCAGCAGCCACCCGGACAGGGGCTATGGCTACACCTTC
CDR3: CASSHPDRGYGYTF
J: TRBJ1-2
D: TRBD1
V: TRBV5-1
length: 14
size: .

DNA: TGTGCCAGCAGCATCCTACAGGGGACCGTCGGGGAGCTGTTTTTT
CDR3: CASSILQGTVGELFF
J: TRBJ2-2
D: TRBD1
V: TRBV9
length: 15
size: .

DNA: TGTGCCAGCAGTGGCGACAGGGGGCAAGAAAAACTGTTTTTT
CDR3: CASSGDRGQEKLFF
J: TRBJ1-4
D: TRBD1
V: TRBV2
length: 14
size: once

DNA: TGTGCCAGCAGCTCCGACGGGGGGGGCGCGAATGAGCAGTTCTTC
CDR3: CASSSDGGGANEQFF
J: TRBJ2-1
D: TRBD2
V: TRBV7-3
length: 15
size: .

DNA: TGTGCCAGCAGCTTTATTGACAGGGAGAACACTGAAGCTTTCTTT
CDR3: CASSFIDRENTEAFF
J: TRBJ1-1
D: TRBD1
V: TRBV5-5
length: 15
size: .

DNA: TGTGCCAGCAGCTTATGGGAGTTAGATACGCAGTATTTT
CDR3: CASSLWELDTQYF
J: TRBJ2-3
D: .
V: TRBV11-3
length: 13
size: .

DNA: TGTGCCAGCAGTGATGGAGGGGGCAGTATTTACGAGCAGTACTTC
CDR3: CASSDGGGSIYEQYF
J: TRBJ2-7
D: .
V: TRBV6-1
length: 15
size: .

DNA: TGTGCCAGCAGCCCGGGACTCTATGGCTACACCTTC
CDR3: CASSPGLYGYTF
J: TRBJ1-2
D: .
V: TRBV11-2
length: 12
size: .

DNA: TGTGCCAGTAGTAAGGGGGCTAGCGTTTACAATGAGCAGTTCTTC
CDR3: CASSKGASVYNEQFF
J: TRBJ2-1
D: .
V: TRBV19
length: 15
size: .

DNA: TGTGCCAGCAGCTTGGAATACAGTGGGCAGTTCTTC
CDR3: CASSLEYSGQFF
J: TRBJ2-1
D: .
V: TRBV7-9
length: 12
size: .

DNA: TGTGCCAGCAGCAAGGGACTCCAAGAGACCCAGTACTTC
CDR3: CASSKGLQETQYF
J: TRBJ2-5
D: .
V: TRBV21-1
length: 13
size: .

DNA: TGTGCCAGTAGCTTTACAGTCCTTTTTGGCACTGAAGCTTTCTTT
CDR3: CASSFTVLFGTEAFF
J: TRBJ1-1
D: .
V: TRBV19
length: 15
size: .

DNA: TGTGCCAGCAGCTTGTCGGGGGGCAAGCGGGGACGAGAGACCCAGTACTTC
CDR3: CASSLSGGKRGRETQYF
J: TRBJ2-5
D: .
V: TRBV7-9
length: 17
size: .

DNA: TGTGCCAGCAGTGAAGGAGGGAAACTGGGGGGTACGCAGTATTTT
CDR3: CASSEGGKLGGTQYF
J: TRBJ2-3
D: .
V: TRBV25-1
length: 15
size: .

DNA: TGTGCCAGTAGCCAAGCGGGGGTCGGGGCGGGGGGCCTAGCCAAAAACATTCAGTACTTC
CDR3: CASSQAGVGAGGLAKNIQYF
J: TRBJ2-4
D: TRBD2
V: TRBV19
length: 20
size: .

DNA: TGCGCCAGCAGCTTGGTGGCCCCAGGGGGGACGGTTGGCTACACCTTC
CDR3: CASSLVAPGGTVGYTF
J: TRBJ1-2
D: TRBD1
V: TRBV5-1
length: 16
size: .

DNA: TGTGCCAGCAGCAGAGCAGGGACGGGGGACTATGGCTACACCTTC
CDR3: CASSRAGTGDYGYTF
J: TRBJ1-2
D: .
V: TRBV7-9
length: 15
size: .

DNA: TGCGCCAGCAGCTTGGCGGGTGGGTTCGATGAGCAGTTCTTC
CDR3: CASSLAGGFDEQFF
J: TRBJ2-1
D: .
V: TRBV5-1
length: 14
size: .

DNA: TGTGCCAGCAGCTTGCGGGGATTGAACTACGAGCAGTACTTC
CDR3: CASSLRGLNYEQYF
J: TRBJ2-7
D: .
V: TRBV11-1
length: 14
size: once

DNA: TGCGCCAGCAGCTTGGGGGCTAGCGGGGGGCTCAATGAGCAGTTCTTC
CDR3: CASSLGASGGLNEQFF
J: TRBJ2-1
D: TRBD2
V: TRBV5-1
length: 16
size: .

DNA: TGTGCCAGCAGTTCCAGGACTAGCCCTAATGAGCAGTTCTTC
CDR3: CASSSRTSPNEQFF
J: TRBJ2-1
D: TRBD2
V: TRBV6-6
length: 14
size: .

DNA: TGTGCCTGGAGTACCGGACAGGGGACGAATGAAAAACTGTTTTTT
CDR3: CAWSTGQGTNEKLFF
J: TRBJ1-4
D: TRBD1
V: TRBV30
length: 15
size: .

DNA: TGCGCCAGCAGCGAGCCGGCGACAGATCACACAGATACGCAGTATTTT
CDR3: CASSEPATDHTDTQYF
J: TRBJ2-3
D: .
V: TRBV5-1
length: 16
size: .

DNA: TGTGCCAGCACCCCTAGCGGGGGCCGGGGTGAGACCCAGTACTTC
CDR3: CASTPSGGRGETQYF
J: TRBJ2-5
D: TRBD2
V: TRBV9
length: 15
size: .

DNA: TGTGCCAGCAGCTCGAGAACAGGTACGAACACTGAAGCTTTCTTT
CDR3: CASSSRTGTNTEAFF
J: TRBJ1-1
D: .
V: TRBV9
length: 15
size: few

DNA: TGTGCCTGGAGCGGGACTAGCGGGGGCCCCCCCGGGGAGCTGTTTTTT
CDR3: CAWSGTSGGPPGELFF
J: TRBJ2-2
D: TRBD2
V: TRBV30
length: 16
size: .

DNA: TGTGCCAGCAGCTCCGGGACTAGCGAACGACCCCAGTTCTTC
CDR3: CASSSGTSERPQFF
J: TRBJ2-1
D: TRBD2
V: TRBV5-6
length: 14
size: once

DNA: TGTGCCTGGACCGGGACAGAGAATTCACCCCTCCACTTT
CDR3: CAWTGTENSPLHF
J: TRBJ1-6
D: TRBD1
V: TRBV30
length: 13
size: .

DNA: TGTGCCAGTAGTATGGGCAGGGAACGACCTTCACCCCTCCACTTT
CDR3: CASSMGRERPSPLHF
J: TRBJ1-6
D: .
V: TRBV19
length: 15
size: .

DNA: TGTGCCAGCAGCCTTCGGAAAGGACTCGACCAAGAGACCCAGTACTTC
CDR3: CASSLRKGLDQETQYF
J: TRBJ2-5
D: .
V: TRBV9
length: 16
size: .

DNA: TGTGCCAGCTGGAGCGGGAGGGTCTACAATGAGCAGTTCTTC
CDR3: CASWSGRVYNEQFF
J: TRBJ2-1
D: TRBD2
V: TRBV19
length: 14
size: .